Listed below are T cell receptor beta chains from one sample, sequenced in a study of shared clonotypes between healthy human individuals. Assay used: immunoSEQ multiplex PCR; TCRdb lists only in-frame clones, some missing. The sample consists of about 2 million clones, around 96% of them appearing once. The specimen was naive CD8+ T cells sorted from blood. These TCRs come from a man aged 18 to 30 in good health. Each CDR3 is given with its conserved first and last residue. Some rows mark clone size as missing; the rest say once, few, many or name a class of expanded clone.

CDR3aa,abundance,v_gene,j_gene
CASSLLGGPADTQYF,.,TRBV28,TRBJ2-3
CAWESPGQTNTGELFF,.,TRBV30,TRBJ2-2
CASSVGQEDYEQYF,.,TRBV27,TRBJ2-7
CASSQDSSGNTIYF,.,TRBV4-1,TRBJ1-3
CASSQDTGTGSFYEQYF,once,TRBV4-3,TRBJ2-7
CASRGDGGLETQYF,once,TRBV10-2,TRBJ2-5
CASSEGLAGPSGTQYF,.,TRBV2,TRBJ2-3
CASSHGTGLSYEQYF,.,TRBV4-1,TRBJ2-7
CASSQETAVTFYEQYF,.,TRBV4-1,TRBJ2-7
CAWSVLSYEQYF,.,TRBV30,TRBJ2-7